A single sample is the source of the 26 T cell receptor beta chains below, sequenced in a study of T cell responses to AZD1222 COVID-19 vaccine. Assay used: immunoSEQ multiplex PCR; TCRdb lists only in-frame clones, some missing. Of more than 250,000 clones detected, more than 80% appear once; the ten largest clones hold 0.5% to 0.65%. The sequencing used peripheral blood, collected on day 0 of AZD1222 vaccination. These receptors were taken from an adult in good health.

The gene calls are TRBV2 and TRBJ1-5; 10 positions match TRBD1. The CDR3 extends over 15 amino acids. The germline V gene has CDR1 SNHLY and CDR2 FYNNEI. Germline trimming cut 4 bases from V and 4 bases from J; bases unmatched to any gene: 4. Here the CDR3 reads CASSGPGQGNQPQHF. In DNA, the CDR3 is TGTGCCAGCAGTGGTCCGGGACAGGGGAATCAGCCCCAGCATTTT.

This clone appeared once. The chain has TRBV5-4 and TRBJ2-7; D is uncertain. Germline V lookup: CDR1 SGHNT, CDR2 YYREEE (reference sequence). Trimming stripped 0 bases from V and 5 bases from J, with 12 bases between. This CDR3 is 14 amino acids long. The CDR3 is CASSLGGSSDEQYF. The DNA for the CDR3 is TGTGCCAGCAGCTTGGGTGGCAGCAGCGACGAGCAGTACTTC.

The rearrangement links TRBV7-9 to TRBJ1-1; D is perhaps TRBD1 (5 bases). Trimming stripped 8 bases from V and 1 base from J, with 26 bases between. The CDR3 covers 18 residues. The V gene's germline CDR1 is SEHNR and CDR2 FQNEAQ (reference sequence). The CDR3 sequence is CASGGPTGREGRNTEAFF. CDR3 coding DNA: TGTGCCAGCGGGGGTCCTACGGGAAGGGAAGGGCGGAACACTGAAGCTTTCTTT. Variable domain in full (rest from reference TRBV7-9 and TRBJ1-1): DTGVSQNPRHKITKRGQNVTFRCDPISEHNRLYWYRQTLGQGPEFLTYFQNEAQLEKSRLLSDRFSAERPKGSFSTLEIQRTEQGDSAMYLCASGGPTGREGRNTEAFFGQGTRLTVV.

This clone has only one observation. The gene calls are TRBV10-2 and TRBJ1-2; weak D call: TRBD1 (5 bases). V dropped 6 bases and J dropped 7 bases, with 18 bases sitting between them. This CDR3 is built from 14 residues. Germline V gene lookup returns CDR1 WSHSY and CDR2 SAAADI. CDR3 residues: CASRPGTDYSGYTF. The CDR3 DNA sequence: TGCGCCAGCAGACCCGGGACCGACTATAGTGGCTACACCTTC.

V is TRBV7-2 and J is TRBJ1-2; the D is unclear. The V gene lost 1 base and the J gene lost 8 bases, with 11 bases spanning the gap. This CDR3 is built from 13 residues. CDR1 is SGHTA, CDR2 FQGNSA, per germline. The CDR3 here is CASSLGPGRGYTF. The CDR3 nucleotides are TGTGCCAGCAGCTTAGGACCTGGAAGGGGCTACACCTTC.

The chain uses TRBV7-2 and TRBJ2-1, with 9 bases matching TRBD2. The germline gives CDR1 SGHTA, CDR2 FQGNSA. V was clipped by 3 bases and J by 4 bases; unmatched bases: 4. The CDR3 consists of 15 residues. The CDR3 here is CASSLGTSQYNEQFF. The CDR3 nucleotides read TGTGCCAGCAGCTTGGGGACTAGCCAATACAATGAGCAGTTCTTC.

The chain couples TRBV5-1 to TRBJ2-3, with TRBD2 as a possible D gene (6 bases). The germline V gene encodes CDR1 SGHRS and CDR2 YFSETQ. The CDR3 has 15 amino acids. V shed 7 bases and J shed 0 bases, with 15 bases lying between them. CDR3 sequence (DNA): TGCGCCAGCCACAACGGGGGACTTAGCACAGATACGCAGTATTTT. Protein: CASHNGGLSTDTQYF.

The V gene is TRBV2, the J gene TRBJ1-6, with 7 bases aligning to TRBD1. The CDR3 runs to 12 residues. With 8 bases clipped from V and 10 bases from J, the junction kept 5 bases outside the gene matches. CDR1 is SNHLY, CDR2 FYNNEI, per germline. In DNA form, the CDR3 reads TGTGCCAGCCTCCAGGGGGTCTCACCCCTCCACTTT. It specifies CASLQGVSPLHF.

The genes are TRBV6-6 and TRBJ1-5; the D gene is possibly TRBD1 (6 bases). V was pared by 6 bases and J by 6 bases, with 15 bases between. The germline V gene encodes CDR1 MNHNY and CDR2 SVGAGI (reference sequence). CDR3 length: 14 residues. The CDR3 region is CASSPVGGAQPQHF. The CDR3 region has the DNA TGTGCCAGCAGCCCCGTAGGGGGGGCTCAGCCCCAGCATTTT.

The V and J genes are TRBV7-2 and TRBJ1-2; no clear D. CDR1 and CDR2 from the germline V gene are SGHTA and FQGNSA. V shed 2 bases and J shed 3 bases, with 13 bases lying between them. The length of the CDR3 is 15 residues. The CDR3 region has the DNA TGTGCCAGCAGCTTATTCCCTGTGAGGGACTATGGCTACACCTTC. Protein: CASSLFPVRDYGYTF.

The gene calls are TRBV10-3 and TRBJ1-1; D remains ambiguous. Germline loops: CDR1 ENHRY, CDR2 SYGVKD. CDR3 length: 14 amino acids. Trimming cost V 0 bases and J 6 bases, with 11 bases left between them. As DNA, the CDR3 is TGTGCCATCAGTGAGTCATGGGGTAGCGCTGAAGCTTTCTTT. Residues: CAISESWGSAEAFF.

The CDR3 loop is CAWNDIQGPLGNTIYF. The CDR3 nucleotides are TGTGCCTGGAACGATATCCAGGGACCCTTGGGAAACACCATATATTTT. V is TRBV30 and J is TRBJ1-3; tentatively, D is TRBD1 (5 bases). Germline V gene data show CDR1 as GTSNPN and CDR2 as SVGIG (reference sequence). Trimming removed 4 bases from V and 4 bases from J, with 20 bases in between. The CDR3 is 16 residues long.

As concerns this clone: The sample carries other DNA sequences with the same CDR3. The rearrangement uses TRBV28 and TRBJ2-3; D uncertain. The CDR3 loop spans 13 amino acids. CDR1 and CDR2 (germline): MDHEN, SYDVKM. V dropped 5 bases and J dropped 0 bases, with 6 bases sitting between them. CDR3 protein: CASSPPSTDTQYF. CDR3 sequence (DNA): TGTGCCAGCAGTCCCCCTAGCACAGATACGCAGTATTTT.

The genes are TRBV7-2 and TRBJ1-3; 7 bases line up with TRBD1. The V gene end was trimmed by 5 bases and the J gene end by 5 bases; junction bases not matched to a gene: 9. Germline V gene sequence: CDR1 SGHTA, CDR2 FQGNSA. CDR3 length: 15 amino acids. This CDR3 reads CASSAQTGYRNTIYF. Here the CDR3 DNA reads TGTGCCAGCAGCGCGCAGACAGGGTATAGAAACACCATATATTTT.

The chain employs TRBV10-3 and TRBJ1-2, with 8 bases lining up with TRBD1. This CDR3 contains 13 residues. Unmatched junction bases numbered 10, after V lost 9 bases and J lost 7 bases. Germline lookup yields CDR1 ENHRY and CDR2 SYGVKD. In DNA form, the CDR3 reads TGTGCCATAGGAGCGGACAGGGAGTTTGGCTACACCTTC. This translates into CAIGADREFGYTF.

CDR3 in amino acids: CSVVVTGGKKPTYEQYF. CDR3 DNA sequence: TGCAGCGTTGTAGTGACAGGGGGCAAGAAACCCACCTACGAGCAGTACTTC. V and J are TRBV29-1 and TRBJ2-7; 10 nucleotides line up with TRBD1. With 4 bases clipped from V and 2 bases from J, the junction kept 14 bases outside the gene matches. The length of the CDR3 is 17 residues. Germline assignment: CDR1 SQVTM and CDR2 ANQGSEA.

The chain carries TRBV28 and TRBJ1-3; the D is unclear. CDR1 is MDHEN, CDR2 SYDVKM, per germline. CDR3 length: 15 residues. Trimming removed 5 bases from V and 3 bases from J, with 14 bases in between. The CDR3 DNA reads TGTGCCAGCAGTACTCCGTTACGACTTGGAAACACCATATATTTT. Its protein product is CASSTPLRLGNTIYF.

This clone came up once. The chain has TRBV4-1 and TRBJ2-1; 8 bases map to TRBD2. From germline, CDR1 is MGHRA and CDR2 YSYEKL. V lost 6 bases to trimming and J lost 5 bases; unmatched junction nucleotides: 6. This CDR3 has 14 amino acids. This chain's CDR3 is CASRKGSGNNEQFF. The CDR3 nucleotides are TGCGCCAGCAGGAAGGGTAGCGGGAACAATGAGCAGTTCTTC.

The chain uses TRBV18 and TRBJ2-3; 14 bases fit TRBD2. The germline CDR1 and CDR2 sequences are KGHSH and LQKENI. The CDR3 is made up of 20 amino acids. After removal of 6 bases from V and 2 bases from J, the junction contained 16 bases not matched to a gene. The CDR3 DNA follows: TGTGCCAGCTCCCAACCGGGACTAGCGGGAGCCGGGGGGGCCACAGATACGCAGTATTTT. Amino acids: CASSQPGLAGAGGATDTQYF. Drawing the rest from reference TRBV18 and TRBJ2-3, the complete variable domain is NAGVMQNPRHLVRRRGQEARLRCSPMKGHSHVYWYRQLPEEGLKFMVYLQKENIIDESGMPKERFSAEFPKEGPSILRIQQVVRGDSAAYFCASSQPGLAGAGGATDTQYFGPGTRLTVL.

This clone came up a few times. The DNA of the CDR3 is TGTGCCAGCAGTTCTTTACCCCTCCCCGTGAACACTGAAGCTTTCTTT. As protein: CASSSLPLPVNTEAFF. The chain recombines TRBV28 with TRBJ1-1; D ambiguous. The CDR3 extends over 16 amino acids. V gave up 4 bases and J gave up 0 bases, with 15 bases separating them. From germline, CDR1 is MDHEN and CDR2 SYDVKM.

The chain links TRBV27 to TRBJ2-5; a weak D match, TRBD2 (5 bases). Germline V gives CDR1 MNHEY, CDR2 SMNVEV (reference sequence). The V gene lost 5 bases and the J gene lost 14 bases, with 21 bases spanning the gap. The CDR3 runs to 13 residues. The CDR3, as DNA: TGTGCCAGCAGTACAACTAGGTCTACCCCCTCTTACTTC. Residues: CASSTTRSTPSYF.

The chain recombines TRBV3-1 (or the pseudogene TRBV3-2) with TRBJ1-5; D remains ambiguous. The CDR3 sequence is 14 residues long. V lost 0 bases and J 5 bases, leaving 8 bases between the germline ends. Germline assignment: CDR1 LGHDT and CDR2 YNNKEL (reference sequence). CDR3 nucleotide sequence: TGTGCCAGCAGCCAAGACTGGAGATATCAGCCCCAGCATTTT. Amino acid sequence: CASSQDWRYQPQHF.

The chain couples TRBV5-4 to TRBJ2-2; 9 bases align to TRBD2. The CDR3 has 15 residues. Germline CDR1 SGHNT, CDR2 YYREEE (reference sequence). The trim removed 2 bases at V and 1 base at J, leaving 0 bases unmatched. CDR3 protein: CASSLAGGNTGELFF. CDR3 in DNA: TGTGCCAGCAGCTTAGCGGGGGGGAACACCGGGGAGCTGTTTTTT. The whole variable domain, remainder taken from reference TRBV5-4 and TRBJ2-2, is ETGVTQSPTHLIKTRGQQVTLRCSSQSGHNTVSWYQQALGQGPQFIFQYYREEENGRGNFPPRFSGLQFPNYSSELNVNALELDDSALYLCASSLAGGNTGELFFGEGSRLTVL.

V usage is TRBV15 and J usage is TRBJ2-7; 9 nucleotides align to TRBD1. Germline CDR1 and CDR2: LNHNV and YYDKDF (reference sequence). The CDR3 consists of 18 residues. After removal of 1 base from V and 4 bases from J, the junction contained 14 bases not matched to a gene. This CDR3 reads CATSRGLLRDREGYEQYF. The CDR3 DNA reads as TGTGCCACCAGCAGAGGTCTCCTCCGGGACAGGGAAGGGTACGAGCAGTACTTC. Complete variable domain (other parts from reference TRBV15 and TRBJ2-7): DAMVIQNPRYQVTQFGKPVTLSCSQTLNHNVMYWYQQKSSQAPKLLFHYYDKDFNNEADTPDNFQSRRPNTSFCFLDIRSPGLGDTAMYLCATSRGLLRDREGYEQYFGPGTRLTVT.

The chain has TRBV5-1 and TRBJ2-5; D is possibly TRBD1 (5 bases). The CDR3 sequence is 15 residues long. Germline CDR1 reads SGHRS; CDR2 reads YFSETQ. Trimming removed 6 bases from V and 3 bases from J, with 18 bases in between. The CDR3 sequence: CASIEAGTGEETQYF. The CDR3 DNA follows: TGCGCCAGCATCGAGGCAGGTACAGGTGAAGAGACCCAGTACTTC. The complete variable domain, with remaining parts taken from reference TRBV5-1 and TRBJ2-5, reads KAGVTQTPRYLIKTRGQQVTLSCSPISGHRSVSWYQQTPGQGLQFLFEYFSETQRNKGNFPGRFSGRQFSNSRSEMNVSTLELGDSALYLCASIEAGTGEETQYFGPGTRLLVL.

The chain employs TRBV28 and TRBJ1-4; 8 bases line up with TRBD1. This CDR3 spans 15 amino acids. Germline CDR1 MDHEN, CDR2 SYDVKM. The V segment lost 6 bases and the J segment 2 bases; nucleotides outside the gene matches: 5. The CDR3 loop is CASSAGGTTNEKLFF. The CDR3 nucleotides are TGTGCCAGCAGCGCAGGGGGCACGACTAATGAAAAACTGTTTTTT. Using reference TRBV28 and TRBJ1-4 for the parts outside the CDR3, the full variable domain is DVKVTQSSRYLVKRTGEKVFLECVQDMDHENMFWYRQDPGLGLRLIYFSYDVKMKEKGDIPEGYSVSREKKERFSLILESASTNQTSMYLCASSAGGTTNEKLFFGSGTQLSVL.